This passage covers 13 T cell receptor beta chains from one sample sequenced in a study of response to subunit inactivated influenza vaccine. TCRdb independently ran MiXCR on the RT-PCR reads; one entry per CDR3 protein. The sample consists of 700,000 to 900,000 distinct CDR3 sequences, roughly 20% of them appearing once. The sample here was PBMCs from blood, taken roughly 5 days after vaccination. Receptors originate from a man aged 50 to 60 who received an inactivated influenza vaccine.

V usage is TRBV10-3 and J usage is TRBJ2-1, with TRBD2 identical over 9 bases. The CDR3 loop spans 14 amino acids. The germline CDR1 and CDR2 sequences are ENHRY and SYGVKD. Trimming at V came to 3 bases and at J to 9 bases, leaving 6 bases not matched to a gene. CDR3 amino acids: CAISEGGLASEQFF. Here the CDR3 DNA reads TGTGCCATCAGTGAAGGGGGACTAGCTTCTGAGCAGTTCTTC.

The rearrangement uses TRBV3-1 and TRBJ2-7; D uncertain. CDR1 and CDR2 (germline): LGHDT, YNNKEL (reference sequence). V was clipped by 2 bases and J by 3 bases, with 5 bases between them. This CDR3 is 12 amino acids long. The CDR3 nucleotides are TGTGCCAGCAGCCAATCTAACTACGAGCAGTACTTC. Its translation is CASSQSNYEQYF.

This sequence joins TRBV3-1 and TRBJ2-7, with D possibly being TRBD1 (5 bases). The CDR3 is 16 amino acids. The germline V gene encodes CDR1 LGHDT and CDR2 YNNKEL (reference sequence). V lost 1 base to trimming and J lost 3 bases, with 16 bases between them. CDR3 sequence: CASSQGVGQGGYEQYF. As DNA, the CDR3 is TGTGCCAGCAGCCAAGGAGTAGGGCAGGGCGGCTACGAGCAGTACTTC.

This chain uses TRBV10-3 with TRBJ2-1; 7 positions match TRBD1. V lost 4 bases, J lost 7 bases, and 13 bases stayed unmatched. The length of the CDR3 is 16 residues. Germline CDR1 reads ENHRY; CDR2 reads SYGVKD. CDR3 nucleotide sequence: TGTGCCATCAGTGTACCCTCGAACAGGGGCGGTAATGAGCAGTTCTTC. Its translation is CAISVPSNRGGNEQFF.

This clonotype has only a few counts. The chain is built from TRBV9 and TRBJ1-2, with 10 bases that match TRBD1. With 2 bases clipped from V and 5 bases from J, the junction kept 6 bases outside the gene matches. The CDR3 consists of 15 residues. Germline assignment: CDR1 SGDLS and CDR2 YYNGEE. CDR3 in amino acids: CASSVGTGDGYGYTF. The CDR3 DNA sequence: TGTGCCAGCAGCGTCGGGACAGGGGATGGGTATGGCTACACCTTC.

This clonotype occurred a few times. The J gene is TRBJ2-5, the V gene TRBV7-9, with 9 nucleotides matching TRBD1. The CDR3 is 16 residues long. Germline-derived CDR1 and CDR2 are SEHNR and FQNEAQ (reference sequence). J gave up 3 bases and V 0 bases, and 5 bases lay outside the gene matches. The CDR3 loop reads CASSLALTGGKETQYF. The CDR3 DNA reads as TGTGCCAGCAGCTTAGCGCTGACAGGGGGTAAAGAGACCCAGTACTTC.

This rearrangement joins TRBV2 to TRBJ1-1, with D maybe TRBD1 (5 bases). Germline V gene sequence: CDR1 SNHLY, CDR2 FYNNEI. The CDR3 contains 15 residues. V lost 6 bases and J lost 1, with 15 bases in between. The CDR3 coding sequence is TGTGCCAGCAGGGCATTTGGGGGAGGGAACACTGAAGCTTTCTTT. This codes for CASRAFGGGNTEAFF. Full variable domain (remainder filled in from reference TRBV2 and TRBJ1-1): EPEVTQTPSHQVTQMGQEVILRCVPISNHLYFYWYRQILGQKVEFLVSFYNNEISEKSEIFDDQFSVERPDGSNFTLKIRSTKLEDSAMYFCASRAFGGGNTEAFFGQGTRLTVV.

The J gene is TRBJ2-3, the V gene TRBV20-1, with TRBD1 matching over 12 bases. Germline V gene data show CDR1 as DFQATT and CDR2 as SNEGSKA (reference sequence). CDR3 length: 15 residues. The ends lost 6 bases at V and 2 bases at J; junction bases unmatched: 6. The chain's CDR3 is CSAMGTGGYTDTQYF. Here the CDR3 DNA reads TGCAGTGCAATGGGGACAGGGGGCTACACAGATACGCAGTATTTT.

The rearrangement links TRBV20-1 to TRBJ2-7, with TRBD1 matching 9 bases. This CDR3 spans 13 amino acids. CDR1 is DFQATT, CDR2 SNEGSKA, per germline (reference sequence). The ends lost 3 bases at V and 3 bases at J; junction bases unmatched: 3. Here the CDR3 DNA reads TGCAGTGCTAGCTGGACAGGGGACTACGAGCAGTACTTC. It yields the protein CSASWTGDYEQYF.

This clonotype was detected a few times. This chain connects TRBV5-1 to TRBJ2-3; tentative D call: TRBD2 (6 bases). V dropped 3 bases and J dropped 5 bases, with 16 bases sitting between them. Germline CDR1 and CDR2: SGHRS and YFSETQ. There are 15 residues in the CDR3. The CDR3 region is CASSWNGGSIDTQYF. The CDR3 DNA sequence: TGCGCCAGCAGCTGGAACGGAGGGTCTATAGATACGCAGTATTTT.

This clonotype was observed many times. The chain recombines TRBV5-6 with TRBJ2-1; D is undetermined. The CDR3 runs 11 residues. The germline V gene has CDR1 SGHDT and CDR2 YYEEEE. Trimming took 0 bases from V and 13 from J, leaving 8 bases between them. The DNA for the CDR3 is TGTGCCAGCAGCTTGGTGAAGGAACAGTTCTTC. Amino acids: CASSLVKEQFF.

The chain employs TRBV3-1 and TRBJ2-7; D ambiguous. The length of the CDR3 is 14 residues. Germline CDR1 and CDR2: LGHDT and YNNKEL (reference sequence). The germline V and J ends were trimmed by 2 bases and 1 base, with 9 bases remaining between them. The CDR3 region has the DNA TGTGCCAGCAGCCAATTCACTTCTTCCTACGAGCAGTACTTC. It yields the protein CASSQFTSSYEQYF.

The V gene is TRBV18, the J gene TRBJ2-3, with 10 bases fitting TRBD1. Trimming cost V 3 bases and J 5 bases; bases outside gene matches: 8. CDR3 size: 16 residues. Germline CDR1 is KGHSH and CDR2 is LQKENI. CDR3 in DNA: TGTGCCAGCTCACCGCCAACGGGACAGGGGAGAGATACGCAGTATTTT. This translates into CASSPPTGQGRDTQYF.